The 5 T cell receptor beta chains given below trace back to one sample, sequenced in a study of monozygotic twins with inflammatory bowel disease (dated by TCRdb to between 2018 and 2021). Libraries were built with 5' RACE. The data were produced on an Illumina HiSeq 2500. With the reads reprocessed by TCRdb, a single entry stands for each CDR3 protein sequence and no DNA is reported. The table for this sample shows a few hundred thousand distinct CDR3 sequences. In total, the top ten clones hold around 2.6% of the sample. Sequenced input: blood. Receptors were obtained from a human donor with ulcerative colitis or Crohn's disease, or a healthy co-twin of an affected twin (not recorded which).

The chain is built from TRBV5-1 and TRBJ1-3; the D call of TRBD1 rests on TCRdb alone, since no DNA is present to check it. Germline V gene sequence: CDR1 SGHRS, CDR2 YFSETQ. There are 18 residues in the CDR3. The CDR3 is CASSLVGGQGDSGNTIYF.

The chain uses TRBV6-8 and TRBJ2-7; the D call of TRBD1 rests on TCRdb alone, since no DNA is present to check it. The CDR3 consists of 15 residues. Looked up from germline, CDR1 is MNHGY and CDR2 is SAAAGT. CDR3 loop: CASRITRDRDHEQYF.

V gene TRBV7-8 combines with J gene TRBJ2-5; the D call of TRBD2 rests on TCRdb alone, since no DNA is present to check it. CDR1 is SGHVS and CDR2 is FQNEAQ in the germline V gene. This CDR3 contains 15 residues. CDR3 sequence: CASSTGGRTQETQYF. Filled out from reference TRBV7-8 and TRBJ2-5, the complete variable domain reads GAGVSQSPRYKVAKRGQDVALRCDPISGHVSLFWYQQALGQGPEFLTYFQNEAQLDKSGLPSDRFFAERPEGSVSTLKIQRTQQEDSAVYLCASSTGGRTQETQYFGPGTRLLVL.

CDR3 loop: CASSSPGQERYEQYF. The rearrangement links TRBV7-9 to TRBJ2-7; TCRdb designates TRBD1, a call that cannot be tested without DNA. The germline gives CDR1 SEHNR, CDR2 FQNEAQ (reference sequence). The CDR3 totals 15 residues.

The chain recombines TRBV6-5 with TRBJ2-7; the TCRdb call, TRBD1, lacks DNA for checking. Germline CDR1 and CDR2: MNHEY and SVGAGI. The CDR3 totals 15 residues. This CDR3 reads CASSSSDRLQDEQYF.